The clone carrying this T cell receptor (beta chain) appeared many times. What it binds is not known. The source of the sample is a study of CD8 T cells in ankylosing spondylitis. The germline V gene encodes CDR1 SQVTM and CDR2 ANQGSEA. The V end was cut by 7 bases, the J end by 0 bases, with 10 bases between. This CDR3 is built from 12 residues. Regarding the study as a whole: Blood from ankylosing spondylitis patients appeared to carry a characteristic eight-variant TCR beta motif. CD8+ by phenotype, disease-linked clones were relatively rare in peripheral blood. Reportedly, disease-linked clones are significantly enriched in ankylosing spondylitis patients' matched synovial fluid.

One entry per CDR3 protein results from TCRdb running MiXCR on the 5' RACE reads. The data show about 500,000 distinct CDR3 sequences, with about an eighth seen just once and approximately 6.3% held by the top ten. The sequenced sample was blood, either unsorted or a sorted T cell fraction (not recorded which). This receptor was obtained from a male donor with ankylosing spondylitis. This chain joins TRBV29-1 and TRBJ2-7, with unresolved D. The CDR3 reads CSGADHSYEQYF. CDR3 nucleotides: TGCAGCGGTGCGGACCACTCCTACGAGCAGTACTTC.